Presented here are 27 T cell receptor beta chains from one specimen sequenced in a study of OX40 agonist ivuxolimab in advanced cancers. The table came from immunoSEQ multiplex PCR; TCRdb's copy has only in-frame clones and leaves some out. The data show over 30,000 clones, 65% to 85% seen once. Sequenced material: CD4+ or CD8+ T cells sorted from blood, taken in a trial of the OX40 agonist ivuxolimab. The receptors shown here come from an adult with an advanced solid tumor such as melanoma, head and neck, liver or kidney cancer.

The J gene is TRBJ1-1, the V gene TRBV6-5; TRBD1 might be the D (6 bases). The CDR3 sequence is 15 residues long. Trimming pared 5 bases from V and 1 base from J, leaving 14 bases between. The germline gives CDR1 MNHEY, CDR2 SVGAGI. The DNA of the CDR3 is TGTGCCAGCAGTCCGAGACAGGCCACGAACACTGAAGCTTTCTTT. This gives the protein CASSPRQATNTEAFF.

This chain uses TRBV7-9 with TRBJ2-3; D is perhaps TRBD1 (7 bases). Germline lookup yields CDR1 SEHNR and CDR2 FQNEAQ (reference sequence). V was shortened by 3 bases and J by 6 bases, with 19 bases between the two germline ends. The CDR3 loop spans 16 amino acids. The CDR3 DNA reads TGTGCCAGCAGCTTGGCTATAGGAGGGGGCAGCGATACGCAGTATTTT. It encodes CASSLAIGGGSDTQYF. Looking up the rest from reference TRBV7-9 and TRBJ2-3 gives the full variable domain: DTGVSQNPRHKITKRGQNVTFRCDPISEHNRLYWYRQTLGQGPEFLTYFQNEAQLEKSRLLSDRFSAERPKGSFSTLEIQRTEQGDSAMYLCASSLAIGGGSDTQYFGPGTRLTVL.

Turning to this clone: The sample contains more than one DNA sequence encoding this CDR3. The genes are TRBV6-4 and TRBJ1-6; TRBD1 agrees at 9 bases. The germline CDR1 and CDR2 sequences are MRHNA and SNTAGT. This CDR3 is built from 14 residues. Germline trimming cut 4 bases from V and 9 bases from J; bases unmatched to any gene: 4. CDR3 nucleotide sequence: TGTGCCAGCAGTGTGGACAGGGGTCTTTCACCCCTCCACTTT. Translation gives CASSVDRGLSPLHF.

This CDR3 is CSVELGLAGENEQFF. In DNA, the CDR3 is TGCAGCGTTGAGCTGGGGCTAGCGGGGGAGAATGAGCAGTTCTTC. This chain joins TRBV29-1 and TRBJ2-1; 10 bases fit TRBD2. CDR3 length equals 15 residues. The germline CDR1 and CDR2 sequences are SQVTM and ANQGSEA. J was trimmed by 7 bases and V by 3 bases; bases with no gene match: 9.

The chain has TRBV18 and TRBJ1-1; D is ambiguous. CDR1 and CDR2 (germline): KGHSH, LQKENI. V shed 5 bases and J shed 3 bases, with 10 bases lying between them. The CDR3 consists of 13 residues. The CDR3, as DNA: TGTGCCAGCTCAGATCAGGTAGACACTGAAGCTTTCTTT. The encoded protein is CASSDQVDTEAFF.

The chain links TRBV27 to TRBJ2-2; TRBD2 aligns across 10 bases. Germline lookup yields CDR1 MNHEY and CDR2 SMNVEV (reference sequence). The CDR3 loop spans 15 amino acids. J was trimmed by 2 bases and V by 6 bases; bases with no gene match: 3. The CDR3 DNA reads TGTGCCAGCAGGAGCGGGAGGGCTAACACCGGGGAGCTGTTTTTT. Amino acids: CASRSGRANTGELFF.

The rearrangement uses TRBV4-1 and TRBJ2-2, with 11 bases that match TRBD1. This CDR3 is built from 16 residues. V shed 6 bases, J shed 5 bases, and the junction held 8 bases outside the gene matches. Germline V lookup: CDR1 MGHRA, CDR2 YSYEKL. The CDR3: CASSEGDRGRTGELFF. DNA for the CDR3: TGCGCCAGCAGTGAGGGGGACAGGGGGAGGACCGGGGAGCTGTTTTTT.

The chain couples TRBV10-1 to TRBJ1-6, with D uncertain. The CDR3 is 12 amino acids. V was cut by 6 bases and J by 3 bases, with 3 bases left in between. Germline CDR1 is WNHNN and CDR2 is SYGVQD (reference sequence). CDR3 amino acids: CASRLYNSPLHF. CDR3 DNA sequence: TGCGCCAGCAGGCTCTATAATTCACCCCTCCACTTT.

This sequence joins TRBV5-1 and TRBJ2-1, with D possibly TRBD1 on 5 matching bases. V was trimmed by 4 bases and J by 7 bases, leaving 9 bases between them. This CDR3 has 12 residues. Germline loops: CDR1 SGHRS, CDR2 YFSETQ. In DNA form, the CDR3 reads TGCGCCAGCAGCCCAGGGTATAATGAGCAGTTCTTC. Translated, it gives CASSPGYNEQFF.

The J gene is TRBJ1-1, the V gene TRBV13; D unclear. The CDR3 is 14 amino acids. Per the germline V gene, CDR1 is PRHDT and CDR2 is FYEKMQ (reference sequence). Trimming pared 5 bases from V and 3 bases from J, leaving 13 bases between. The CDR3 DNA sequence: TGTGCCAGCAGCAGGAACGGTCATGACACTGAAGCTTTCTTT. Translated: CASSRNGHDTEAFF.

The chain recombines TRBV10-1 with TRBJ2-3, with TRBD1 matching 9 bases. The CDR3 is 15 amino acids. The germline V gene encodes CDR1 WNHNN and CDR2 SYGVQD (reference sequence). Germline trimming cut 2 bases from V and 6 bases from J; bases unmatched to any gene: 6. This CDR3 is CASSEPQGAVDTQYF. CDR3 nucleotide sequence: TGCGCCAGCAGTGAGCCACAGGGGGCGGTGGATACGCAGTATTTT.

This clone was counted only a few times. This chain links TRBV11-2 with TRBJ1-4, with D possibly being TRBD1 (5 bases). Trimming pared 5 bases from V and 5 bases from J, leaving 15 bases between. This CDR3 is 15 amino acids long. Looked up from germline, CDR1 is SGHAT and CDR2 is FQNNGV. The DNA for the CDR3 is TGTGCCAGCAGCCACTGGGGGTCGGGGAATGAAAAACTGTTTTTT. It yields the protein CASSHWGSGNEKLFF.

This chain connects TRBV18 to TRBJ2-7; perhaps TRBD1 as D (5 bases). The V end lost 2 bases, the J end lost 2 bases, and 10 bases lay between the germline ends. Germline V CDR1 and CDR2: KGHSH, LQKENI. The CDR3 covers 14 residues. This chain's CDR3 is CASSPMTATYEQYF. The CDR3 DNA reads TGTGCCAGCTCACCAATGACAGCGACCTACGAGCAGTACTTC.

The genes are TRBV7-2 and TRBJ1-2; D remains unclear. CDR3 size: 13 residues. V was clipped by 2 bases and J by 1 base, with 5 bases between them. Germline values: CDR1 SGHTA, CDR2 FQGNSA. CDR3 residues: CASSLKNNYGYTF. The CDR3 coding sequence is TGTGCCAGCAGCTTAAAGAATAACTATGGCTACACCTTC.

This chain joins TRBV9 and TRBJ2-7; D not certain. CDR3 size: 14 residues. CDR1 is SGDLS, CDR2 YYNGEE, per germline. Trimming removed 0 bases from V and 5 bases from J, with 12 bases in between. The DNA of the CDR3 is TGTGCCAGCAGCGTAGGGAGAGGCCGGGACGAGCAGTACTTC. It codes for CASSVGRGRDEQYF.

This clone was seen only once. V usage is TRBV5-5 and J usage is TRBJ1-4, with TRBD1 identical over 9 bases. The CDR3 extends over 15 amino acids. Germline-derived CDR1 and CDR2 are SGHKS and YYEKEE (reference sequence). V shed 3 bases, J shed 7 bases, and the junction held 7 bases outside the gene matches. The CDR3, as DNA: TGTGCCAGCAGCTCCCCGGGACAGGGATCTGAAAAACTGTTTTTT. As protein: CASSSPGQGSEKLFF.

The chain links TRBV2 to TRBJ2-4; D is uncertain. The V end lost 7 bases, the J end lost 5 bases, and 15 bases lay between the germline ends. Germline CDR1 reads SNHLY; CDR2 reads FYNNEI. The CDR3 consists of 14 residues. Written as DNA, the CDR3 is TGTGCCAGCAAGGGTGGTTTGGGTGAAAACATTCAGTACTTC. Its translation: CASKGGLGENIQYF.

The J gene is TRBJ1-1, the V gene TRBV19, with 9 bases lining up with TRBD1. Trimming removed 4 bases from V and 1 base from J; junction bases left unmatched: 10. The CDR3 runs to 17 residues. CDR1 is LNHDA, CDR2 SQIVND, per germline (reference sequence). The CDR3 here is CASSTPTGGGGNTEAFF. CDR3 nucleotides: TGTGCCAGTAGTACCCCCACAGGGGGCGGAGGGAACACTGAAGCTTTCTTT.

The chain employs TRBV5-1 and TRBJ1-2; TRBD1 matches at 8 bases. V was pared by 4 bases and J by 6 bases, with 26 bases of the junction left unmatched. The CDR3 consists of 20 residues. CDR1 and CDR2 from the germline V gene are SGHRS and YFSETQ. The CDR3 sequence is CASSLETGTGRIWYLDGYTF. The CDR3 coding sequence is TGCGCCAGCAGCCTGGAGACCGGGACAGGCAGGATCTGGTATCTCGATGGCTACACCTTC.

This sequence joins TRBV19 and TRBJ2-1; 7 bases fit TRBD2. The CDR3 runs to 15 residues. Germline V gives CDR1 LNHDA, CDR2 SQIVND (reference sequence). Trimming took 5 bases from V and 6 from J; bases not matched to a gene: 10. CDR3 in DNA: TGTGCCAGTAGTCCCGGGCGGGGGTTGATCAATGAGCAGTTCTTC. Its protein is CASSPGRGLINEQFF.

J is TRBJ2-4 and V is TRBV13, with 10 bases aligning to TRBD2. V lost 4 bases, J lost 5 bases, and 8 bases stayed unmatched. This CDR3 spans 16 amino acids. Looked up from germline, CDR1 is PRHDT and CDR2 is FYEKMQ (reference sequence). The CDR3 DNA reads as TGTGCCAGCAGCTCTTATCGGACTAGCGGAGAAAACATTCAGTACTTC. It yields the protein CASSSYRTSGENIQYF.

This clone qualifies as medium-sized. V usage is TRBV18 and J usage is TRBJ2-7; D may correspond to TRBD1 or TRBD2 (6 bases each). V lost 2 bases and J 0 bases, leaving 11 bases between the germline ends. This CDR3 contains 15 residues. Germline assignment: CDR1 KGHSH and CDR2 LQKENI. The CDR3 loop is CASSPTQGGSYEQYF. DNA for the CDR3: TGTGCCAGCTCACCAACACAGGGAGGCTCCTACGAGCAGTACTTC.

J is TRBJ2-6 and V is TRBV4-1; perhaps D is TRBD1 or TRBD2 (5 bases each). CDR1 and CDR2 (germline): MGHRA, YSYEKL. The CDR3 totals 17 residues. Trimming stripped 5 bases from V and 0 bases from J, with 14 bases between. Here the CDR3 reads CASSTTGRSSGANVLTF. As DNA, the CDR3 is TGCGCCAGCAGCACAACGGGACGCAGCTCTGGGGCCAACGTCCTGACTTTC.

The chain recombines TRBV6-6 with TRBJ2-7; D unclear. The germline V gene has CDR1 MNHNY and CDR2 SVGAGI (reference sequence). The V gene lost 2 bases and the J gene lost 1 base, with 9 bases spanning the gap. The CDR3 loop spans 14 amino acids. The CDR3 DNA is TGTGCCAGCAGTTACGGCGTCGGATCCTACGAGCAGTACTTC. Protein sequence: CASSYGVGSYEQYF.

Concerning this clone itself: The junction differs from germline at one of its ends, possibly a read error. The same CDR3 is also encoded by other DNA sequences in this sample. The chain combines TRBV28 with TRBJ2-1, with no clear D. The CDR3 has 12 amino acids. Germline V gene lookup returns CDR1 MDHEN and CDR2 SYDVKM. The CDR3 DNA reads TGTGCCAGCAAGAGAAGGTACAATGAGCAATTCTTC. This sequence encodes CASKRRYNEQFF.

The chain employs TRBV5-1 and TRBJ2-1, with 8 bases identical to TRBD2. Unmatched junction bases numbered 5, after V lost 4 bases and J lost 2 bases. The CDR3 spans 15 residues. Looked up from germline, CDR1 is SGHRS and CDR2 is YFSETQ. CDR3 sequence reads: CASSPGGGAYNEQFF. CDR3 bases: TGCGCCAGCAGCCCCGGGGGGGGCGCCTACAATGAGCAGTTCTTC.

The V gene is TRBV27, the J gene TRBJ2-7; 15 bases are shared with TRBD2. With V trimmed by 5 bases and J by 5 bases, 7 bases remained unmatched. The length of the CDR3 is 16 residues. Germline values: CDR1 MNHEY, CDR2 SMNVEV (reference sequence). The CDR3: CASSLRTSGRGNEQYF. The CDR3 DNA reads TGTGCCAGCAGTCTCAGGACTAGCGGGAGGGGGAACGAGCAGTACTTC.